A selection of T cell receptor beta chains follows, all from one sample in a study of T cell changes during pregnancy in multiple sclerosis. The repertoire was sequenced with immunoSEQ multiplex PCR; TCRdb's copy has only in-frame clones and lacks some. This table holds 84,000 or so clones, over 90% found once. The specimen comprised peripheral blood, sampled in the third trimester of pregnancy. The receptors shown here come from a female donor with multiple sclerosis, enrolled in a pregnancy study. Each CDR3 is given with its conserved first and last residue. A D gene is named only where the DNA matches it firmly. Expanded clones are given a class, and other clones once, few, many or no size at all.

d_call	clone_size	j_call	v_call	cdr3_aa	cdr3_nt
-	-	TRBJ1-5	TRBV30	CAATGPFGENQPQHF	TGTGCCGCCACAGGGCCCTTTGGGGAAAATCAGCCCCAGCATTTT
-	-	TRBJ1-5	TRBV27	CASGLQGNQPQHF	TGTGCCAGCGGCCTTCAGGGCAATCAGCCCCAGCATTTT
TRBD1	-	TRBJ2-7	TRBV9	CASSVGQGEQYF	TGTGCCAGCAGCGTGGGACAGGGCGAGCAGTACTTC
-	-	TRBJ1-2	TRBV30	CAWDGKGYGYTF	TGTGCCTGGGACGGGAAAGGCTATGGCTACACCTTC
TRBD1	once	TRBJ1-1	TRBV28	CASSLTGQGVNTEAFF	TGTGCCAGCAGTTTGACTGGACAGGGTGTTAACACTGAAGCTTTCTTT
TRBD2	-	TRBJ2-1	TRBV5-1	CASRRLAGDNEQFF	TGCGCCAGCAGACGACTAGCGGGAGATAATGAGCAGTTCTTC
-	-	TRBJ2-2	TRBV7-3	CASQAGSSNTGELFF	TGTGCCAGCCAAGCCGGGTCCTCGAACACCGGGGAGCTGTTTTTT
-	-	TRBJ1-1	TRBV7-9	CASRGGAGVNTEAFF	TGTGCCAGCAGGGGGGGGGCAGGGGTGAACACTGAAGCTTTCTTT
TRBD1	-	TRBJ2-3	TRBV5-1	CASKVQGAPTDTQYF	TGCGCCAGCAAGGTCCAGGGGGCGCCCACAGATACGCAGTATTTT
TRBD2	-	TRBJ2-3	TRBV9	CASSKWGGSTDTQYF	TGTGCCAGCAGCAAATGGGGAGGGAGCACAGATACGCAGTATTTT